The next 7 T cell receptor beta chains were all read from a single sample in a study of T cell responses to AZD1222 COVID-19 vaccine. The table came from immunoSEQ multiplex PCR; TCRdb's copy has only in-frame clones and leaves some out. Of 120,000 to 150,000 clones in the sample, roughly 88% were seen once. Sequenced here: peripheral blood, sampled on day 0 of AZD1222 vaccination. Receptors were obtained from an adult in good health.

The gene calls are TRBV6-4 and TRBJ2-1; maybe TRBD2 (5 bases). CDR1 is MRHNA and CDR2 is SNTAGT in the germline V gene. The CDR3 has 14 residues. The V gene lost 4 bases and the J gene lost 6 bases, with 13 bases spanning the gap. The CDR3 DNA follows: TGTGCCAGCAGTGCAACTAGAGAAATCAATGAGCAGTTCTTC. Translated, it gives CASSATREINEQFF.

The chain carries TRBV13 and TRBJ2-7; no reliable D call. Trimming took off 5 bases at V and 5 bases at J, with 13 bases between the two ends. Germline CDR1 reads PRHDT; CDR2 reads FYEKMQ (reference sequence). The CDR3 loop spans 13 amino acids. This chain's CDR3 is CASSPPNSHEQYF. CDR3 DNA: TGTGCCAGCAGCCCTCCTAATTCTCACGAGCAGTACTTC.

The chain joins TRBV7-2 to TRBJ1-5; no firm D call. Germline V CDR1 and CDR2: SGHTA, FQGNSA. The V gene lost 1 base and the J gene lost 7 bases, with 14 bases spanning the gap. This CDR3 is 15 amino acids long. CDR3 loop: CASSLGGGLGQPQHF. The DNA of the CDR3 is TGTGCCAGCAGCTTAGGTGGCGGACTGGGACAGCCCCAGCATTTT.

The genes are TRBV7-2 and TRBJ1-1; no firm D call. Looked up from germline, CDR1 is SGHTA and CDR2 is FQGNSA. The V gene lost 5 bases and the J gene lost 0 bases, with 10 bases spanning the gap. The CDR3 runs to 14 residues. In DNA form, the CDR3 reads TGTGCCAGCAGCGAAAGTCCTTTGAACACTGAAGCTTTCTTT. As protein: CASSESPLNTEAFF.

This chain uses TRBV19 with TRBJ2-7; TRBD2 is a possible D gene (6 bases). The CDR3 contains 14 residues. From germline, CDR1 is LNHDA and CDR2 SQIVND (reference sequence). V was clipped by 3 bases and J by 3 bases, with 12 bases between them. The CDR3: CASSISSVGYEQYF. CDR3 coding DNA: TGTGCCAGTAGTATCTCTAGCGTGGGCTACGAGCAGTACTTC.

DNA of the CDR3: TGTGCCAGTAGTATAGGCAGGGGGCGATACACCGGGGAGCTGTTTTTT. Translation: CASSIGRGRYTGELFF. J is TRBJ2-2 and V is TRBV19, with 8 bases aligning to TRBD1. CDR1 and CDR2 (germline): LNHDA, SQIVND (reference sequence). CDR3 length: 16 residues. V was clipped by 1 base and J by 3 bases; unmatched bases: 4.

In its sample, this clone was seen once. The V gene is TRBV4-1, the J gene TRBJ2-1, with D tentatively TRBD1 (6 bases). The CDR3 spans 14 residues. Trimming removed 3 bases from V and 15 bases from J, with 21 bases in between. The germline V gene has CDR1 MGHRA and CDR2 YSYEKL. The CDR3 bases are TGCGCCAGCAGCCATCCCCGAGGGGATAGGGGGTCGTTCTTC. It codes for CASSHPRGDRGSFF.